This TCR beta chain was obtained from a study of cytomegalovirus exposure and HLA in healthy donors listed by TCRdb under 2017. In the study overall: In an earlier analysis of fewer than 750 of the donors, approximately 300 Gb of sequence data and 90 million to 130 million unique TCR beta sequences from about 179 million T cells were reported. An early release covering around 630 HLA-typed donors comprised roughly 300 gigabases of sequencing data and about 90 million unique TCR sequences. Of the 350 to 400 genotyped donors, approximately 83% fell in the genetic ancestry cluster associated with self-reported Caucasian donors. The study aimed to test whether signatures of past pathogen exposure could be identified by cataloging public T cell receptors. The T cell repertoires of 670 or so subjects were profiled by immunosequencing and related to cytomegalovirus serostatus. A separate validation cohort of roughly 130 different subjects was used in addition to the 666-subject first cohort. To predict cytomegalovirus infection status, the study combined high-throughput TCR immunosequencing, statistical association of individual TCRs with disease status, and machine learning. In a later analysis, previously published TCR beta repertoires from several hundred donors were re-analyzed and high-resolution HLA genotyping was added so that TCR occurrence patterns could be studied. Rather than drawing on any new phenotypic data, the later analysis identified candidate immune exposures from TCR beta sequences and the way those sequences occurred across donors. An earlier analysis of about 600 of the donors used high-throughput TCR beta sequencing to judge whether each TCR beta V gene segment behaved as functional or pseudogenic. Donor age, sex, ethnicity and CMV serostatus were collected together with the repertoire data. A later genetic analysis took genome-wide SNP genotypes for about three fifths of the roughly 700 donors and used that subset as a discovery cohort. All discovery cohort repertoires had been generated on a single sequencing platform. Both class I and class II loci were covered by HLA typing, at four-digit resolution. Typing coverage varied by locus: roughly 629-640 donors for A, B, C, DRB1 and DQB1; 500 to 550 for DQA1; more than 600 for DPA1; 450 to 480 for DPB1. Because of strong linkage in the cohort, four to six DR-DQ haplotypes were treated as single units for association and clustering. Among roughly 400 genotyped donors of the cohort, an average of around 250,000 unique TCR beta nucleotide sequences was sequenced per donor, of which 15% to 20% were non-productive. Broader findings and caveats from the paper: According to a later genetic analysis, donors in an Asian-associated ancestry cluster had fewer N-insertions in productive TCRs than the roughly 700-donor mean. A few of the identified cytomegalovirus-associated TCR beta chains were confirmed in vitro to be specific for cytomegalovirus antigens. A further reported finding was that TCR beta sequences accurately predicted the HLA-A and HLA-B alleles for most subjects in the first cohort. In a later analysis, most CMV-associated TCR beta chains were found to appear HLA-restricted, with HLA associations seemingly driven largely by CMV exposure. Only TCR beta chains were sequenced in this cohort, and the absence of alpha or paired-chain data limited detectable features. Presence/absence analyses assumed roughly uniform sequencing depth across donors, an assumption that may not hold. A later analysis found that HLA-associated TCR beta chains were more clonally expanded and had lower generation probabilities than equally common non-associated chains. Some IMGT-functional V segments, including TRBV6-2 and TRBV6-3, could not be distinguished by the 87-base-pair reads and were therefore excluded. Correlated functional status among segregating V segments might reflect linkage disequilibrium, but an unknown experimental factor could not be ruled out. In a later analysis, TCR association rates were found to vary across HLA loci, with the most associated TCRs seen for DRB1 alleles and the fewest for HLA-C alleles. Specific HLA alleles were associated with 15,000 to 20,000 TCR beta sequences at a false discovery rate of 0.05 in a later analysis. In a later analysis, several top co-occurrence clusters were reported to appear linked to parvovirus B19, influenza, CMV and Epstein-Barr virus. An earlier analysis of around 540 of the donors showed that most TCR beta V segments appeared in productive rearrangements either about 87% or about 30% of the time, which broadly matched IMGT annotations. Because counts were too low, fewer than 20 rarely observed V segments, including chromosome 9 orphons, were excluded from the earlier analysis of 587 of the donors. A cluster of highly shared sequence variants was judged likely to be a technical artifact of the sequencing pipeline. According to the authors, the approach could potentially be generalized to other disease states and immunological phenotypes. The classifier was reported to diagnose cytomegalovirus status with high specificity and sensitivity in both the original cohort and the validation cohort. Strong co-occurrence of HLA alleles, especially DR and DQ, made assigning TCR associations to individual alleles difficult. For the cohort, immune exposure information was limited to CMV serostatus. While some public TCRs were present in many individuals, most TCR sequences turned up only very rarely across donors. In the study, 150 to 200 TCR beta chains were listed as associated with cytomegalovirus. In a later genetic analysis, a missense DCLRE1C variant was associated with V-gene and J-gene trimming of TCR beta chains, and the association was replicated in an independent cohort. Because HLA typing was unavailable for some donors at each locus, only the typed subset was used in association tests.

The cohort consisted of 600 or so healthy bone marrow donors. All cohort members were sampled while nominally healthy, although unrecorded immune exposures were likely present. The donor tested CMV seronegative and was one of the 352 seronegative cohort members. Every donor gave a peripheral blood sample, and the peripheral blood mononuclear cells from that sample were used for TCR beta sequencing. Genomic DNA was extracted from the blood cell samples with the Qiagen DNeasy Blood Extraction Kit. This clone has just one count. Its binding antigen is unknown. Nothing much larger sits one base from this clone, and base qualities are not available. From the cysteine through the phenylalanine, the CDR3 covers 11 amino acids. Of all the DNA, just the CDR3 is kept, 33 bases in frame from base 1. Library preparation used the immunoSEQ multiplex PCR assay. For the multiplex PCR, a mixture combining 60 forward primers for TCR Vbeta segments and 13 reverse primers for TCR Jbeta segments was used. The CDR3 region of rearranged TCR beta genes was amplified from genomic DNA with a multiplex PCR assay. Amplified TCR beta libraries were sequenced as 87-base-pair reads on the Illumina HiSeq System. On the study's bioinformatics: Across the 600 to 700 repertoires, a later analysis counted roughly 77 million unique TCR beta chains, 9.5 million to 13 million of which were shared by at least two donors. A nearest-neighbor algorithm error-corrected the raw reads and collapsed the reads into unique sequences, merging closely related sequences to remove PCR and sequencing errors. CDR3 sequences were aligned to IMGT reference sequences to assign V, D and J gene segments. For a sequence to be retained, a match of at least six nucleotides was required to both a V gene segment and a J gene segment. A rearrangement was called productive if the CDR3 had no stop codons and remained in frame with V and J, and every other rearrangement was called non-productive. CDR3 was defined by IMGT convention, running from the second conserved V-encoded cysteine to the conserved J-encoded phenylalanine. Sequences without an unambiguous match to a single V gene segment were excluded from the earlier analysis of about 600 of the donors. An earlier analysis of fewer than 750 of the donors called V segments functional above 56.7% productive rearrangements and segregating when the between-donor standard deviation exceeded 5%. A statistical classification framework was built for diagnosing cytomegalovirus status from the catalog of TCR beta chain sequences. V and J gene assignment, in a later analysis, came from comparing TCR nucleotide sequences with IMGT/GENE-DB human TR gene sequences. The TCRdist pipeline was used in a later analysis to assign CDR3 sequences and most-parsimonious VDJ recombination scenarios. In a later analysis, every TCR beta chain was defined by the combination of its CDR3 amino acid sequence and its V-gene family, and reads without a unique V-gene family were dropped. To address suspected cross-contamination and a sequencing artifact, a later analysis removed a few hundred highly shared, low-generation-probability nucleotide sequences. A later analysis calculated a clonal expansion index for each public chain from normalized within-repertoire ranks of inferred template counts. In a later analysis, generation probabilities were computed with a VDJ recombination model fitted to out-of-frame rearrangements, and the resulting probabilities were checked against IGoR. Hypergeometric tests were used in a later analysis to score TCR-TCR, TCR-HLA and TCR-CMV co-occurrence, with a repertoire-size bias correction applied to the TCR pairs. In a later analysis, false discovery rates were estimated by permuting HLA or CMV assignments 20 times. In a later analysis, co-occurring TCRs were grouped with DBSCAN, and TCRdist sequence similarity was added when clustering was performed within HLA-allele-positive subsets. Repertoires with fewer than 30,000 or more than 120,000 public chains were left out of co-occurrence clustering, as were about five repertoires with anomalous nucleotide sharing. TCRdb carries this immuneACCESS record with in-frame sequences only. Its versions omit some clonotypes, under half of them owing to an unresolved V gene in the studies checked, with the rest unexplained. From that table come the V and J calls and clone size; the DNA was used to work out D and trimming. Here the sample has 130,000 to 150,000 clones; 75% to 80% occur a single time. The top ten constitute under 4.5% of the sample.

The chain is assembled from TRBV21-1 and TRBJ1-5. TRBV21-1 is a documented pseudogene. The sequence came from a man aged 18 to 35 in good health and CMV-seronegative. The source material was PBMCs. The DNA sequence is as follows: TGTGCCAGCAGCACGGATCAGCCCCAGCATTTT. The resulting protein is CASSTDQPQHF.